Below are 13 T cell receptor beta chains sequenced from a single sample in a study of read filtering for tumor transcriptome and immune sequencing. From roughly 390 ng of RNA, a library with molecular barcoded alpha/delta and beta/gamma adaptors was made. TCRdb recomputed calls from the reads with MiXCR, one row per CDR3 protein. The sample includes about 22,000 distinct CDR3 sequences, roughly an eighth of them seen just once. Sequenced sample: a population of CD138-negative cells sorted from bone marrow. All receptors derive from a donor at least 40 years old with multiple myeloma.

This clonotype showed up many times. The chain links TRBV20-1 to TRBJ1-2; a possible D gene is TRBD1 (5 bases). Per the germline V gene, CDR1 is DFQATT and CDR2 is SNEGSKA (reference sequence). The CDR3 contains 12 residues. V shed 1 base and J shed 7 bases, with 10 bases lying between them. In DNA form, the CDR3 reads TGCAGTGCTAGAGGCAGGGATTTTGGCTACACCTTC. Its protein product is CSARGRDFGYTF.

The chain recombines TRBV25-1 with TRBJ2-1, with TRBD1 matching over 9 bases. The V and J ends lost 4 bases and 8 bases, in that order; junction bases with no gene match: 12. There are 16 residues in the CDR3. In germline, CDR1 is MGHDK, CDR2 SYGVNS. The CDR3 region is CASSGTGATKRDEQFF. CDR3 in DNA: TGTGCCAGCAGTGGGACAGGGGCGACGAAACGCGATGAGCAGTTCTTC.

In its sample, this clonotype was seen many times. The genes are TRBV6-5 and TRBJ1-5, with D possibly being TRBD1 (5 bases). Germline V gives CDR1 MNHEY, CDR2 SVGAGI. The CDR3 runs 15 residues. The V gene lost 0 bases and the J gene lost 7 bases, with 13 bases spanning the gap. CDR3 DNA sequence: TGTGCCAGCAGTTACTCGTGGGGGGGGAGCCAGCCCCAGCATTTT. Amino acids: CASSYSWGGSQPQHF.

This clonotype was detected a few times. The junction and the germline gene differ at one end; a read error may be behind it. This rearrangement joins TRBV7-9 to TRBJ1-1; tentatively, D is TRBD1 (6 bases). This CDR3 is built from 14 residues. Germline-derived CDR1 and CDR2 are SEHNR and FQNEAQ (reference sequence). The CDR3 loop is CASNLKGEGTEAFF. The CDR3 nucleotides are TGTGCCAGCAACTTAAAGGGGGAGGGCACTGAAGCATTCTTT.

This clonotype was detected many times. The gene calls are TRBV20-1 and TRBJ2-1; D may be TRBD1 (6 bases). V was pared by 7 bases and J by 0 bases, with 13 bases between. The germline gives CDR1 DFQATT, CDR2 SNEGSKA (reference sequence). This CDR3 has 14 residues. The CDR3 DNA sequence: TGCAGTGTTCAGACAGGAAGCTCCTACAATGAGCAGTTCTTC. It encodes CSVQTGSSYNEQFF.

This chain links TRBV7-9 with TRBJ2-5; D is undetermined. V was shortened by 4 bases and J by 0 bases, with 6 bases between the two germline ends. The germline V gene has CDR1 SEHNR and CDR2 FQNEAQ (reference sequence). The CDR3 is made up of 13 amino acids. The CDR3 nucleotides are TGTGCCAGCAGCTCCCCGTACCAAGAGACCCAGTACTTC. Its protein product is CASSSPYQETQYF.

A note on this clonotype: Germline is not matched at one junction end, which may reflect a read error. The rearrangement uses TRBV24-1 and TRBJ2-3, with D unclear. From germline, CDR1 is KGHDR and CDR2 SFDVKD. This CDR3 is built from 12 residues. The CDR3 nucleotides are TGTGCCGCCAGTGATCTATGCAACCGACGAGCGTTT. It specifies CAASDLCNRRAF.

This chain links TRBV20-1 with TRBJ2-3, with 12 bases fitting TRBD1. V was clipped by 5 bases and J by 2 bases; unmatched bases: 11. This CDR3 is built from 17 residues. In germline, CDR1 is DFQATT, CDR2 SNEGSKA (reference sequence). CDR3 protein: CSADPGQGALLTDTQYF. In DNA, the CDR3 is TGCAGTGCTGATCCGGGACAGGGGGCCTTACTCACAGATACGCAGTATTTT.

In its sample, this clonotype was seen many times. This sequence joins TRBV20-1 and TRBJ2-7; TRBD1 aligns across 11 bases. V dropped 0 bases and J dropped 6; count of bases not matched to a gene: 7. The CDR3 runs to 15 residues. Germline CDR1 and CDR2: DFQATT and SNEGSKA (reference sequence). The chain's CDR3 is CSARDPGQGGFEQYF. The CDR3 nucleotides read TGCAGTGCTAGAGACCCGGGACAGGGGGGGTTCGAGCAGTACTTC.

This clonotype was observed many times. The chain links TRBV6-5 to TRBJ2-5; TRBD2 agrees at 8 bases. The V gene end was trimmed by 2 bases and the J gene end by 2 bases; junction bases not matched to a gene: 7. Germline V gene data show CDR1 as MNHEY and CDR2 as SVGAGI. The CDR3 loop spans 16 amino acids. This CDR3 is CASSYTASGFQETQYF. The CDR3 coding sequence is TGTGCCAGCAGTTACACAGCTAGCGGGTTTCAAGAGACCCAGTACTTC.

This clonotype has a count of ten or more. The genes are TRBV7-2 and TRBJ2-5; 8 bases match TRBD2. V was clipped by 8 bases and J by 6 bases; unmatched bases: 8. Germline assignment: CDR1 SGHTA and CDR2 FQGNSA. The CDR3 totals 13 residues. The CDR3 sequence: CASLDSGRKTQYF. The CDR3 DNA follows: TGTGCCAGCTTAGACAGCGGGAGAAAGACCCAGTACTTC.

This clonotype was counted only a few times. V usage is TRBV29-1 and J usage is TRBJ2-7; 9 positions match TRBD1. The CDR3 consists of 14 residues. The germline V gene encodes CDR1 SQVTM and CDR2 ANQGSEA. J lost 4 bases, V lost 6 bases, and 10 bases had no gene match. The CDR3: CSVAGQGRGYEQYF. The CDR3 nucleotides read TGCAGCGTAGCCGGACAGGGGCGAGGGTACGAGCAGTACTTC.

In this sample, this clonotype turned up many times. This chain links TRBV20-1 with TRBJ2-3; maybe TRBD2 (6 bases). V was cut by 2 bases and J by 1 base, with 10 bases left in between. Germline CDR1 is DFQATT and CDR2 is SNEGSKA (reference sequence). This CDR3 has 14 residues. In DNA, the CDR3 is TGCAGTGCTAGAAAGACTAGGGGCACAGATACGCAGTATTTT. It yields the protein CSARKTRGTDTQYF.